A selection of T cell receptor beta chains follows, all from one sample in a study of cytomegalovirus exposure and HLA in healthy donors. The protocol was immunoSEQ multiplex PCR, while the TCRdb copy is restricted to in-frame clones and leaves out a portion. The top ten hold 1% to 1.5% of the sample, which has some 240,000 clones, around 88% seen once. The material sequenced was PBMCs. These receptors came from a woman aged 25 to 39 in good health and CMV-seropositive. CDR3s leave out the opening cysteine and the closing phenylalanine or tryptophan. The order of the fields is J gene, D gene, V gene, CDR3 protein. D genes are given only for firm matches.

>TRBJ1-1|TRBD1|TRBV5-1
ASSLFLGTVRTEAF
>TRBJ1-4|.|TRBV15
ATSRDARGTNEKLF
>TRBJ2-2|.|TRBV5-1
ASSLATWNTGELF
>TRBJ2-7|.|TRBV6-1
ASSERGSGTGDEQY
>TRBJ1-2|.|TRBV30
AWIRGNYGYT
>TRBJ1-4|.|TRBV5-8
ASSFSGTHI
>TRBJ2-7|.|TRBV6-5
ASSYSVYGSSYEQY
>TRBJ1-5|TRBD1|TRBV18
ASSQDRDQPQH
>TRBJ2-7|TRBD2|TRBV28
ASSPRTSGSSEQY
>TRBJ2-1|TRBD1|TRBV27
ASSYPGQGSWDEQF
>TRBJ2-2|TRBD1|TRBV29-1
SVGQGGGTGELF
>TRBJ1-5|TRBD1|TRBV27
ASSTGQGLDQPQH
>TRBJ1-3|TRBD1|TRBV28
ASSILQGPSTIY
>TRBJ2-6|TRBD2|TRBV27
ASSSYAGVPGANVLT
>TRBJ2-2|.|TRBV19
ASSHRRTANTGELF
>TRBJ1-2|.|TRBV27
ASRMGGENYGYT
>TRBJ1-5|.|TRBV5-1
ASSLAGSNQPQH
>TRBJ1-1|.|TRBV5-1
ASSLEGTLEAF
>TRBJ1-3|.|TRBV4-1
ASSQAPVISGNTIY
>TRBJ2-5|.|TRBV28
ASSLNAPMNPGETQY
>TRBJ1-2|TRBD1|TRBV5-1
ASSAGQGSYGYT
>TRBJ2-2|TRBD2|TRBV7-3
ASSIPGGVVGELF
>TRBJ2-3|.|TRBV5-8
ASSLGQDTDTQY
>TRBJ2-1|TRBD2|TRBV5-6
ASSPLAGDNSEQF
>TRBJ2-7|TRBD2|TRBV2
ATLTSGTSGKLSYEQY
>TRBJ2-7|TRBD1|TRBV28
ASNPPPGDREIRRHEQY
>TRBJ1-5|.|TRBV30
AWSDRVGQPQH
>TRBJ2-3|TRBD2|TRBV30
AWSPSGGGDTQY
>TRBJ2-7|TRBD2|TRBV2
ASSQGTRSYEQY
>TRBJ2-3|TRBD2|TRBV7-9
ASSPSGSTDTQY
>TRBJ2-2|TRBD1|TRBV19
ASRQGANTGELF
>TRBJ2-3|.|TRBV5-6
ASSLGRGTDTQY
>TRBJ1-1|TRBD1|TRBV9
ASSSEGQGDTEAF
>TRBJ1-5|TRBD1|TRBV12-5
ASGSGQGARQPQH
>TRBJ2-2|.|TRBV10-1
ASSEGRTGELF
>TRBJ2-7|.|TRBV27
ASSPSGRGYYEQY
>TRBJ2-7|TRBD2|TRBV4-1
ASSHIREGLREQY
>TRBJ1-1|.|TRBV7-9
ASSLNQGRGAF
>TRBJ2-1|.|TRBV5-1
ASSSLRDAAGEQF
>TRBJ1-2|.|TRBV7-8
ASSLAGQGGSYGYT
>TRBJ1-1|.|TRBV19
ASSIQPGFIAAF
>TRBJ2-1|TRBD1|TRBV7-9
ASSHHGTGAPNEQF
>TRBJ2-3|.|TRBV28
AITGGSADTQY
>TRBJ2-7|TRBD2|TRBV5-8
ASSLEASGDYEQY
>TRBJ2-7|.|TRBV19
ASSKDRFHEQY
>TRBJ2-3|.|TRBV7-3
ASSLDSQADTQY
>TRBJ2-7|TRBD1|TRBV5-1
ASSWTGSSYEQY
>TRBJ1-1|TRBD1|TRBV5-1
ASSLASGGPHTEAF
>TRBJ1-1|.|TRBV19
ASSSALNTEAF
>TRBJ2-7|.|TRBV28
ASTSPQTIGGYEQY
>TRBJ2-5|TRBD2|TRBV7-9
ASRPGVAGGRSETQY
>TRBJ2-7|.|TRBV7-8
ASSLRQEYEQY
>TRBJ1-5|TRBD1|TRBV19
ASSIGGTGGHQPQH
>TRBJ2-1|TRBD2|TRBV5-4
ASSLGLAGGQNEQF
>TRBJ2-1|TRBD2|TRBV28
ASTTTREYNDGQF
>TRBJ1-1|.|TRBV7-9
ASSLTNTEAF
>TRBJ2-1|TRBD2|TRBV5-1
ASSLARGTSGLYEQF
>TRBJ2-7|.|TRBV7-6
ASSSGTPPPYEQY